One and the same sample provided the 27 T cell receptor beta chains below, sequenced in a study of blood T cell repertoires in COVID-19. Here immunoSEQ multiplex PCR was the method, and the copy in TCRdb shows in-frame clones only, minus some. The data show about 210,000 clones, about four fifths seen once. Specimen: PBMCs or T cells enriched from blood (not recorded which). The source of these receptors is a woman in her fifties or sixties with acute COVID-19.

The chain carries TRBV2 and TRBJ1-2; a weak D match, TRBD1 (6 bases). The CDR3 consists of 15 residues. Looked up from germline, CDR1 is SNHLY and CDR2 is FYNNEI. V was clipped by 6 bases and J by 3 bases, with 17 bases between them. The CDR3: CASRPPGAADYGYTF. For the CDR3, the DNA is TGTGCCAGCAGGCCTCCAGGGGCTGCTGACTATGGCTACACCTTC.

The chain joins TRBV18 to TRBJ2-3; TRBD1 might be the D (6 bases). Germline-derived CDR1 and CDR2 are KGHSH and LQKENI. The V and J ends lost 8 bases and 2 bases respectively, with 14 bases between them. CDR3 length equals 14 residues. The CDR3 protein is CASRSTGPTDTQYF. The CDR3 nucleotides are TGTGCCAGCCGCAGTACAGGGCCCACAGATACGCAGTATTTT.

The chain has TRBV6-5 and TRBJ1-5; D might be TRBD1 (5 bases). Germline CDR1 MNHEY, CDR2 SVGAGI. The CDR3 is made up of 15 amino acids. Trimming cost V 6 bases and J 2 bases, with 14 bases left between them. CDR3 in amino acids: CASRVGVGGNQPQHF. In DNA, the CDR3 is TGTGCCAGCAGAGTAGGGGTGGGTGGCAATCAGCCCCAGCATTTT.

The rearrangement joins TRBV4-2 to TRBJ1-2; 9 bases align to TRBD1. CDR1 is LGHNA, CDR2 YNFKEQ, per germline. The CDR3 totals 15 residues. With 0 bases clipped from V and 4 bases from J, the junction kept 3 bases outside the gene matches. This CDR3 reads CASSQDRTGVYGYTF. CDR3 DNA sequence: TGTGCCAGCAGCCAAGATAGGACAGGGGTCTATGGCTACACCTTC.

In its sample, this clone was seen once. The V call is TRBV5-1, the J call TRBJ2-3; D is perhaps TRBD2 (6 bases). Trimming cost V 2 bases and J 4 bases, with 14 bases left between them. CDR1 and CDR2 (germline): SGHRS, YFSETQ. The CDR3 is 15 amino acids. The CDR3 DNA follows: TGCGCCAGCAGCTTTTTCGGTGGAGGGGCAGATACGCAGTATTTT. Residues: CASSFFGGGADTQYF.

This rearrangement joins TRBV27 to TRBJ2-1, with 7 bases fitting TRBD2. The CDR3 length is 13 residues. J lost 7 bases, V lost 1 base, and 1 base had no gene match. Germline assignment: CDR1 MNHEY and CDR2 SMNVEV (reference sequence). This CDR3 reads CASSLWEGNEQFF. CDR3 coding DNA: TGTGCCAGCAGTTTATGGGAGGGAAATGAGCAGTTCTTC.

The chain is built from TRBV5-4 and TRBJ1-2, with D possibly TRBD1 on 6 matching bases. CDR1 and CDR2 from the germline V gene are SGHNT and YYREEE (reference sequence). The CDR3 length is 15 residues. The ends were cut back, 3 bases at V and 0 bases at J, with 12 bases in the middle. CDR3 bases: TGTGCCAGCAGCTCGAGGACAGTCGCTAACTATGGCTACACCTTC. Protein product: CASSSRTVANYGYTF. The full variable domain, in which reference TRBV5-4 and TRBJ1-2 provide the parts outside the CDR3, is ETGVTQSPTHLIKTRGQQVTLRCSSQSGHNTVSWYQQALGQGPQFIFQYYREEENGRGNFPPRFSGLQFPNYSSELNVNALELDDSALYLCASSSRTVANYGYTFGSGTRLTVV.

This rearrangement joins TRBV6-4 to TRBJ1-1, with 9 nucleotides matching TRBD1. Germline V CDR1 and CDR2: MRHNA, SNTAGT. V was clipped by 6 bases and J by 2 bases; unmatched bases: 4. This CDR3 region has 14 residues. The DNA of the CDR3 is TGTGCCAGCAGCCAACAGGGGGCTAACACTGAAGCTTTCTTT. Protein sequence: CASSQQGANTEAFF.

The V gene is TRBV3-1 (or the pseudogene TRBV3-2), the J gene TRBJ2-7; TRBD2 matches at 12 bases. Per the germline V gene, CDR1 is LGHDT and CDR2 is YNNKEL (reference sequence). The CDR3 runs 16 residues. The junction had 11 bases not matched to a gene; V was cut back by 4 bases and J by 7 bases. CDR3 in DNA: TGTGCCAGCAGCCGAAGACTAGCGGGAGTGGTGGTAGAGCAGTACTTC. Translated, it gives CASSRRLAGVVVEQYF.

This chain joins TRBV18 and TRBJ1-6; 7 nucleotides align to TRBD1. The germline V gene has CDR1 KGHSH and CDR2 LQKENI. The CDR3 extends over 19 amino acids. V was pared by 0 bases and J by 3 bases, with 11 bases of the junction left unmatched. The CDR3 nucleotides are TGTGCCAGCTCACCACCGAAAATTGGAGACAGGGACTATAATTCACCCCTCCACTTT. Translated, it gives CASSPPKIGDRDYNSPLHF.

The chain uses TRBV28 and TRBJ2-1, with D possibly TRBD1 on 6 matching bases. Germline CDR1 is MDHEN and CDR2 is SYDVKM. The CDR3 runs to 15 residues. V was cut by 6 bases and J by 4 bases, with 16 bases left in between. CDR3 residues: CASSPPDSPYNEQFF. In nucleotides, the CDR3 is TGTGCCAGCAGCCCCCCGGACAGTCCTTACAATGAGCAGTTCTTC.

The chain employs TRBV2 and TRBJ1-5; tentatively, D is TRBD1 (6 bases). The CDR3 consists of 13 residues. V gave up 7 bases and J gave up 4 bases, with 11 bases separating them. Germline values: CDR1 SNHLY, CDR2 FYNNEI. The CDR3: CASKSGANQPQHF. CDR3 sequence (DNA): TGTGCCAGCAAGTCAGGGGCGAATCAGCCCCAGCATTTT.

This clone showed up just once. The chain recombines TRBV6-1 with TRBJ1-2, with unresolved D. V was clipped by 8 bases and J by 0 bases, with 13 bases between them. The CDR3 runs 14 residues. Germline lookup yields CDR1 MNHNS and CDR2 SASEGT. The chain's CDR3 is CASAWAETNYGYTF. CDR3 in DNA: TGTGCCAGCGCATGGGCAGAAACTAACTATGGCTACACCTTC.

The chain has TRBV5-1 and TRBJ2-5, with TRBD1 matching over 7 bases. The V and J ends lost 3 bases and 3 bases, in that order; junction bases with no gene match: 5. The germline gives CDR1 SGHRS, CDR2 YFSETQ. The CDR3 has 14 residues. CDR3 loop: CASSSTGVEETQYF. CDR3 sequence (DNA): TGCGCCAGCAGCTCAACAGGGGTGGAAGAGACCCAGTACTTC.

The genes are TRBV7-2 and TRBJ2-5; D is perhaps TRBD1 (7 bases). Germline V gene lookup returns CDR1 SGHTA and CDR2 FQGNSA. The V and J ends lost 5 bases and 1 base respectively, with 11 bases between them. CDR3 length: 14 residues. The CDR3 coding sequence is TGTGCCAGCAGCATTCAGGGGGGCCAAGAGACCCAGTACTTC. Protein: CASSIQGGQETQYF.

This clone was found once. V and J are TRBV19 and TRBJ2-1; 9 nucleotides line up with TRBD2. V gave up 0 bases and J gave up 7 bases; unmatched junction bases: 1. Germline V lookup: CDR1 LNHDA, CDR2 SQIVND (reference sequence). The length of the CDR3 is 14 residues. CDR3 sequence (DNA): TGTGCCAGTAGTATAGATAGCGGGAGAAATGAGCAGTTCTTC. Translated, it gives CASSIDSGRNEQFF.

The V call is TRBV2, the J call TRBJ1-2; 9 nucleotides agree with TRBD1. The V and J ends lost 2 bases and 2 bases, in that order; junction bases with no gene match: 3. The CDR3 runs 15 residues. Germline V gives CDR1 SNHLY, CDR2 FYNNEI. CDR3 sequence: CASSEYRGPNYGYTF. The DNA for the CDR3 is TGTGCCAGCAGTGAATACAGGGGGCCGAACTATGGCTACACCTTC. The variable domain in full, with the rest retrieved from reference TRBV2 and TRBJ1-2, is EPEVTQTPSHQVTQMGQEVILRCVPISNHLYFYWYRQILGQKVEFLVSFYNNEISEKSEIFDDQFSVERPDGSNFTLKIRSTKLEDSAMYFCASSEYRGPNYGYTFGSGTRLTVV.

The J gene is TRBJ2-1, the V gene TRBV7-2; 10 bases are shared with TRBD1. Trimming at V came to 1 base and at J to 6 bases, leaving 3 bases not matched to a gene. The CDR3 is 15 amino acids. CDR1 and CDR2 (germline): SGHTA, FQGNSA. CDR3 coding DNA: TGTGCCAGCAGCTTAGGGGGGACAGGGGTCAATGAGCAGTTCTTC. As protein: CASSLGGTGVNEQFF. Full variable domain (outside the CDR3, taken from reference TRBV7-2 and TRBJ2-1): GAGVSQSPSNKVTEKGKDVELRCDPISGHTALYWYRQSLGQGLEFLIYFQGNSAPDKSGLPSDRFSAERTGGSVSTLTIQRTQQEDSAVYLCASSLGGTGVNEQFFGPGTRLTVL.

The chain has TRBV5-1 and TRBJ2-4; D gene uncertain. Trimming removed 0 bases at V and 0 bases at J, with 4 bases between. CDR1 is SGHRS, CDR2 YFSETQ, per germline. This CDR3 contains 14 residues. CDR3 sequence (DNA): TGCGCCAGCAGCTTGGAACTAGCCAAAAACATTCAGTACTTC. Residues: CASSLELAKNIQYF.

The chain uses TRBV6-6 and TRBJ1-1; TRBD1 agrees at 10 bases. Trimming at V came to 9 bases and at J to 5 bases, leaving 9 bases not matched to a gene. The CDR3 runs 14 residues. CDR1 is MNHNY, CDR2 SVGAGI, per germline (reference sequence). This CDR3 reads CASTGDRGFTEAFF. CDR3 in DNA: TGTGCCAGTACTGGGGACAGGGGTTTTACTGAAGCTTTCTTT.

The rearrangement joins TRBV19 to TRBJ1-1, with 7 bases fitting TRBD1. V dropped 5 bases and J dropped 0; count of bases not matched to a gene: 6. The germline V gene has CDR1 LNHDA and CDR2 SQIVND (reference sequence). This CDR3 is 15 amino acids long. The CDR3 protein is CASSYGQEMNTEAFF. DNA of the CDR3: TGTGCCAGTAGTTATGGACAGGAAATGAACACTGAAGCTTTCTTT.

This chain connects TRBV5-1 to TRBJ2-5; D unclear. The CDR3 spans 14 residues. Germline CDR1 SGHRS, CDR2 YFSETQ. The ends were cut back, 7 bases at V and 0 bases at J, with 13 bases in the middle. The CDR3 here is CASSRILNQETQYF. Here the CDR3 DNA reads TGCGCCAGCTCGAGAATACTAAACCAAGAGACCCAGTACTTC.

This sequence joins TRBV19 and TRBJ2-1; 9 bases agree with TRBD2. The trim removed 7 bases at V and 6 bases at J, leaving 10 bases unmatched. CDR1 is LNHDA, CDR2 SQIVND, per germline (reference sequence). This CDR3 has 15 amino acids. This CDR3 is CASTTGLAGPNEQFF. The CDR3 DNA reads TGTGCCAGTACCACGGGGCTAGCGGGACCCAATGAGCAGTTCTTC.

J is TRBJ2-7 and V is TRBV28; 13 nucleotides align to TRBD2. Per the germline V gene, CDR1 is MDHEN and CDR2 is SYDVKM. The CDR3 totals 16 residues. The junction had 6 bases not matched to a gene; V was cut back by 5 bases and J by 2 bases. CDR3 sequence reads: CASSPGLAGDPYEQYF. In nucleotides, the CDR3 is TGTGCCAGCAGTCCAGGACTAGCGGGGGACCCCTACGAGCAGTACTTC. Drawing the rest from reference TRBV28 and TRBJ2-7, the complete variable domain is DVKVTQSSRYLVKRTGEKVFLECVQDMDHENMFWYRQDPGLGLRLIYFSYDVKMKEKGDIPEGYSVSREKKERFSLILESASTNQTSMYLCASSPGLAGDPYEQYFGPGTRLTVT.

This chain links TRBV4-1 with TRBJ1-4; possibly TRBD1 for D (5 bases). Germline CDR1 reads MGHRA; CDR2 reads YSYEKL. Trimming took off 5 bases at V and 7 bases at J, with 17 bases between the two ends. The CDR3 loop spans 15 amino acids. The CDR3 nucleotides are TGCGCCAGCAGCGAGCCAGGGCAGGGAGGTGAAAAACTGTTTTTT. It yields the protein CASSEPGQGGEKLFF.

V is TRBV18 and J is TRBJ1-3; possibly TRBD1 for D (5 bases). Germline CDR1 is KGHSH and CDR2 is LQKENI. Trimming cost V 3 bases and J 0 bases, with 9 bases left between them. The CDR3 runs to 15 residues. The CDR3 DNA sequence: TGTGCCAGCTCACCCAGGGTTCTCTCTGGAAACACCATATATTTT. Translated: CASSPRVLSGNTIYF. The entire variable domain, with the rest obtained from reference TRBV18 and TRBJ1-3, is as follows: NAGVMQNPRHLVRRRGQEARLRCSPMKGHSHVYWYRQLPEEGLKFMVYLQKENIIDESGMPKERFSAEFPKEGPSILRIQQVVRGDSAAYFCASSPRVLSGNTIYFGEGSWLTVV.

The chain employs TRBV24-1 and TRBJ2-7, with D uncertain. V was clipped by 3 bases and J by 5 bases, with 4 bases between them. The germline V gene encodes CDR1 KGHDR and CDR2 SFDVKD. This CDR3 spans 11 amino acids. The CDR3 sequence: CATSDLNEQYF. The CDR3 nucleotides read TGTGCCACCAGTGATCTAAACGAGCAGTACTTC.